Listed here are 19 T cell receptor beta chains from one sample, sequenced in a study of cytomegalovirus exposure and HLA in healthy donors. The table came from immunoSEQ multiplex PCR; TCRdb's copy has only in-frame clones and leaves some out. The table has fewer than 400,000 clones, around 90% seen once; the top ten hold approximately 0.9%. Sequencing was done on a sample of PBMCs. These receptors came from a man aged 25-45 years in good health and CMV-seronegative.

The chain employs TRBV15 and TRBJ2-1; 12 bases line up with TRBD2. The V segment lost 3 bases and the J segment 4 bases; nucleotides outside the gene matches: 1. Per the germline V gene, CDR1 is LNHNV and CDR2 is YYDKDF (reference sequence). The CDR3 contains 15 residues. CDR3 in amino acids: CATSSGLAGYNEQFF. DNA for the CDR3: TGTGCCACCAGCAGTGGACTAGCGGGGTACAATGAGCAGTTCTTC.

This chain links TRBV14 with TRBJ1-1, with a possible D match to TRBD1 (5 bases). This CDR3 has 13 residues. Germline assignment: CDR1 SGHDN and CDR2 FVKESK. Between the trimmed V and J ends, which lost 4 bases and 7 bases, there was a span of 13 bases. The CDR3 DNA is TGTGCCAGCAGCCGCAGGGTTAGTGGTGAAGCTTTCTTT. This gives the protein CASSRRVSGEAFF.

The chain couples TRBV4-1 to TRBJ2-1; D perhaps matches TRBD1 (6 bases). Deletions cut 6 bases from V and 7 bases from J, with 16 bases between. Germline CDR1 and CDR2: MGHRA and YSYEKL. This CDR3 contains 14 residues. This CDR3 reads CASSPPPGVNEQFF. The CDR3, as DNA: TGCGCCAGCAGTCCCCCCCCAGGGGTGAATGAGCAGTTCTTC.

The rearrangement links TRBV6-6 to TRBJ2-1; TRBD2 might be the D (6 bases). Germline CDR1 MNHNY, CDR2 SVGAGI (reference sequence). V lost 2 bases and J lost 10, with 12 bases in between. The CDR3 spans 13 residues. CDR3: CASSYAPTSEQFF. CDR3 nucleotides: TGTGCCAGCAGTTACGCACCAACTAGCGAGCAGTTCTTC.

The J gene is TRBJ2-1, the V gene TRBV4-3, with 8 bases identical to TRBD2. Per the germline V gene, CDR1 is LGHNA and CDR2 is YSLEER. The length of the CDR3 is 15 residues. Trimming took 4 bases from V and 15 from J; bases not matched to a gene: 17. CDR3 in amino acids: CASSLDHGGAIGLFF. The CDR3, as DNA: TGCGCCAGCAGCCTAGACCACGGGGGGGCGATCGGGCTGTTCTTC.

The V and J genes are TRBV6-4 and TRBJ2-7; 7 bases agree with TRBD1. Trimming removed 2 bases from V and 3 bases from J; junction bases left unmatched: 4. Germline CDR1 is MRHNA and CDR2 is SNTAGT. This CDR3 has 14 amino acids. This CDR3 reads CASSDLSGGYEQYF. CDR3 sequence (DNA): TGTGCCAGCAGTGACCTATCAGGGGGCTACGAGCAGTACTTC.

There are a few counts of this clone. V gene TRBV13 combines with J gene TRBJ2-1, with 7 positions matching TRBD2. The CDR3 spans 13 residues. Losses at the gene ends were 1 base for V and 14 bases for J; bases not matched to a gene: 8. The V gene's germline CDR1 is PRHDT and CDR2 FYEKMQ (reference sequence). CDR3 sequence (DNA): TGTGCCAGCAGCTTAGAAGGCAGCCGGGGGGAGTTCTTC. This gives the protein CASSLEGSRGEFF. Based on the CDR3 plus reference TRBV13 and TRBJ2-1, the full variable domain is AAGVIQSPRHLIKEKRETATLKCYPIPRHDTVYWYQQGPGQDPQFLISFYEKMQSDKGSIPDRFSAQQFSDYHSELNMSSLELGDSALYFCASSLEGSRGEFFGPGTRLTVL.

Notes on this clone: Other DNA sequences in the same sample also yield this CDR3. The chain combines TRBV9 with TRBJ2-3; D gene ambiguous. This CDR3 spans 14 amino acids. V lost 2 bases to trimming and J lost 3 bases, with 10 bases between them. Germline loops: CDR1 SGDLS, CDR2 YYNGEE. CDR3 residues: CASSVAIGTDTQYF. DNA for the CDR3: TGTGCCAGCAGCGTGGCTATCGGGACAGATACGCAGTATTTT.

The chain recombines TRBV10-3 with TRBJ1-2, with unresolved D. Trimming removed 6 bases at V and 0 bases at J, with 11 bases between. From germline, CDR1 is ENHRY and CDR2 SYGVKD. The CDR3 extends over 14 amino acids. In DNA form, the CDR3 reads TGTGCCATCAGCAAGGAGGCAGCTAACTATGGCTACACCTTC. It is translated as CAISKEAANYGYTF.

The rearrangement uses TRBV11-2 and TRBJ1-6, with no clear D. Trimming took 1 base from V and 10 from J, leaving 5 bases between them. Per the germline V gene, CDR1 is SGHAT and CDR2 is FQNNGV. The CDR3 sequence is 12 residues long. CDR3 sequence reads: CASSLGQSPLHF. The CDR3 bases are TGTGCCAGCAGCTTAGGGCAGTCACCCCTCCACTTT.

The genes are TRBV5-8 and TRBJ2-5, with a possible D match to TRBD1 (5 bases). CDR1 and CDR2 from the germline V gene are SGHTS and YDEGEE. CDR3 length: 14 amino acids. Between the trimmed V and J ends, which lost 1 base and 5 bases, there was a span of 12 bases. Here the CDR3 DNA reads TGTGCCAGCAGCTTGTGGCTGGGGCGGGAGACCCAGTACTTC. Amino acids: CASSLWLGRETQYF.

The gene calls are TRBV30 and TRBJ1-1, with D unresolved. This CDR3 has 15 residues. V was clipped by 3 bases and J by 10 bases, with 24 bases between them. The germline gives CDR1 GTSNPN, CDR2 SVGIG (reference sequence). This chain's CDR3 is CAWSPPSRLEISAFF. DNA for the CDR3: TGTGCCTGGAGCCCTCCGTCCCGACTAGAAATCTCAGCTTTCTTT.

The chain combines TRBV5-1 with TRBJ1-1; D gene ambiguous. V lost 4 bases and J lost 8, with 15 bases in between. Germline assignment: CDR1 SGHRS and CDR2 YFSETQ. The CDR3 is made up of 13 amino acids. Here the CDR3 DNA reads TGCGCCAGCAGCGACCAGACTTCATCCGAAGCTTTCTTT. This codes for CASSDQTSSEAFF.

This chain joins TRBV7-2 and TRBJ2-1; TRBD1 might be the D (6 bases). Germline CDR1 SGHTA, CDR2 FQGNSA. Trimming shortened V by 1 base and J by 4 bases, and 11 bases separated the two germline ends. This CDR3 has 15 amino acids. The CDR3 nucleotides are TGTGCCAGCAGCTTAGGGACAGCGAATTACAATGAGCAGTTCTTC. Encoded protein: CASSLGTANYNEQFF. The whole variable domain, remainder taken from reference TRBV7-2 and TRBJ2-1, is GAGVSQSPSNKVTEKGKDVELRCDPISGHTALYWYRQSLGQGLEFLIYFQGNSAPDKSGLPSDRFSAERTGGSVSTLTIQRTQQEDSAVYLCASSLGTANYNEQFFGPGTRLTVL.

This clone was detected once. The V call is TRBV5-4, the J call TRBJ2-1; 7 nucleotides line up with TRBD2. Trimming cost V 0 bases and J 7 bases; bases outside gene matches: 4. CDR1 SGHNT and CDR2 YYREEE come from the germline V gene (reference sequence). This CDR3 contains 14 residues. The chain's CDR3 is CASSLGASGNEQFF. DNA for the CDR3: TGTGCCAGCAGCTTGGGGGCTAGCGGTAATGAGCAGTTCTTC. Complete variable domain (other parts from reference TRBV5-4 and TRBJ2-1): ETGVTQSPTHLIKTRGQQVTLRCSSQSGHNTVSWYQQALGQGPQFIFQYYREEENGRGNFPPRFSGLQFPNYSSELNVNALELDDSALYLCASSLGASGNEQFFGPGTRLTVL.

This rearrangement joins TRBV5-1 to TRBJ2-1, with a possible D match to TRBD1 (5 bases). V was shortened by 1 base and J by 0 bases, with 8 bases between the two germline ends. From germline, CDR1 is SGHRS and CDR2 YFSETQ. This CDR3 region has 15 residues. The CDR3 bases are TGCGCCAGCAGCTTGAAAAGGGGCTCCTACAATGAGCAGTTCTTC. This gives the protein CASSLKRGSYNEQFF.

The chain combines TRBV18 with TRBJ1-5; D possibly corresponds to TRBD1 (5 bases). Trimming stripped 6 bases from V and 3 bases from J, with 12 bases between. This CDR3 contains 14 residues. Germline V lookup: CDR1 KGHSH, CDR2 LQKENI. CDR3 bases: TGTGCCAGCTCCCAGACAGACACCAATCAGCCCCAGCATTTT. It translates to CASSQTDTNQPQHF.

V is TRBV19 and J is TRBJ1-3; 8 bases map to TRBD1. V lost 5 bases, J lost 0 bases, and 6 bases stayed unmatched. The CDR3 consists of 16 residues. CDR1 and CDR2 from the germline V gene are LNHDA and SQIVND (reference sequence). CDR3 nucleotides: TGTGCCAGTAGTTCCGGGACAGGCAACTCTGGAAACACCATATATTTT. Translation: CASSSGTGNSGNTIYF.

The chain carries TRBV7-2 and TRBJ1-2; a possible D gene is TRBD1 (5 bases). Germline V lookup: CDR1 SGHTA, CDR2 FQGNSA. The CDR3 is made up of 14 amino acids. V lost 1 base and J 2 bases, leaving 8 bases between the germline ends. The CDR3 coding sequence is TGTGCCAGCAGCTTAGGGGGCGGAAACTATGGCTACACCTTC. Its protein is CASSLGGGNYGYTF. Full variable domain (remainder filled in from reference TRBV7-2 and TRBJ1-2): GAGVSQSPSNKVTEKGKDVELRCDPISGHTALYWYRQSLGQGLEFLIYFQGNSAPDKSGLPSDRFSAERTGGSVSTLTIQRTQQEDSAVYLCASSLGGGNYGYTFGSGTRLTVV.